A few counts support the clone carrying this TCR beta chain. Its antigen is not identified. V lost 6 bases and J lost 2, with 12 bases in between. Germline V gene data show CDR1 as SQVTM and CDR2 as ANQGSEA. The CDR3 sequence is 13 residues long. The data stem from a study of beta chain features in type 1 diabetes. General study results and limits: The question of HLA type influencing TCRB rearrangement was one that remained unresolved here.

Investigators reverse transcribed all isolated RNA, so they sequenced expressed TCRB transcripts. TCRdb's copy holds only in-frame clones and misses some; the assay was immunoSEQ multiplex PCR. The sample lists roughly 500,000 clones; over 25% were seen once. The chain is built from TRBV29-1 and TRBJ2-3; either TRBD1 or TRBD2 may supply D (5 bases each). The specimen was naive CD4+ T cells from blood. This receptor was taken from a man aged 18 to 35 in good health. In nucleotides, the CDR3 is TGCAGCGTGATAGAGGGGCCCACAGATACGCAGTATTTT. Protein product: CSVIEGPTDTQYF.